The present T cell receptor beta chain was sequenced within a study of control samples from healthy donors and cancer patients. Libraries were prepared by immunoSEQ multiplex PCR; TCRdb keeps only in-frame clonotypes and omits some of them. In the table there are 90,000 to 100,000 clones, approximately 81% of which are singletons. Per germline, CDR1 SGHKS and CDR2 YYEKEE (reference sequence). Trimming stripped 3 bases from V and 7 bases from J, with 13 bases between. The CDR3 length is 14 residues. V is TRBV5-5 and J is TRBJ1-4; a possible D gene is TRBD1 (5 bases). The sample taken for sequencing was blood. The receptor was isolated from a woman in her 30s in good health. The CDR3 DNA reads as TGTGCCAGCAGCTCAGGGTGGGGTTTTGAAAAACTGTTTTTT. This gives the protein CASSSGWGFEKLFF.